This T cell receptor (beta chain) was sequenced for a study of T-cell memory formation after mild COVID-19. The CDR3 has 14 amino acids. The ends lost 7 bases at V and 4 bases at J; junction bases unmatched: 9. A single record per CDR3 protein comes from TCRdb applying MiXCR to the 5' RACE reads. The sample has 50,000 or so distinct CDR3 sequences, more than 10% seen once. This clonotype was detected ten times or more. This TCR derives from a man between 18 and 35 years old who had mild COVID-19 (a few samples of this study predate the infection). Cell type and time point are not known. Source material: PBMCs or a T cell subset sorted from them (not recorded which). The genes are TRBV12-3 or TRBV12-4 and TRBJ2-7, with 8 positions matching TRBD2. The CDR3 coding sequence is TGTGCCAGCAACCAAGGGCCGGGAGGGTACGAGCAGTACTTC. Its protein product is CASNQGPGGYEQYF.